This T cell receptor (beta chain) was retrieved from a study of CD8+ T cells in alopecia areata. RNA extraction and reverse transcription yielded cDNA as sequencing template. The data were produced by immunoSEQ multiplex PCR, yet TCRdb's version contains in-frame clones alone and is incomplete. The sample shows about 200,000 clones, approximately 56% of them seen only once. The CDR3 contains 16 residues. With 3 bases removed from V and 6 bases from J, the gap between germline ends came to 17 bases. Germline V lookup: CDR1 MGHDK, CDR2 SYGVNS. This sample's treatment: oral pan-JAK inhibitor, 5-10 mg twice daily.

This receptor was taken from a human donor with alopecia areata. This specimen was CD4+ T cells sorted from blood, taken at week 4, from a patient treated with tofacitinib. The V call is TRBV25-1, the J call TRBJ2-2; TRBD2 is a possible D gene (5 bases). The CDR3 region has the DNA TGTGCCAGCAGTGAGGAATTCGGGGTGAAAGCCGGGGAGCTGTTTTTT. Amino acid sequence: CASSEEFGVKAGELFF.